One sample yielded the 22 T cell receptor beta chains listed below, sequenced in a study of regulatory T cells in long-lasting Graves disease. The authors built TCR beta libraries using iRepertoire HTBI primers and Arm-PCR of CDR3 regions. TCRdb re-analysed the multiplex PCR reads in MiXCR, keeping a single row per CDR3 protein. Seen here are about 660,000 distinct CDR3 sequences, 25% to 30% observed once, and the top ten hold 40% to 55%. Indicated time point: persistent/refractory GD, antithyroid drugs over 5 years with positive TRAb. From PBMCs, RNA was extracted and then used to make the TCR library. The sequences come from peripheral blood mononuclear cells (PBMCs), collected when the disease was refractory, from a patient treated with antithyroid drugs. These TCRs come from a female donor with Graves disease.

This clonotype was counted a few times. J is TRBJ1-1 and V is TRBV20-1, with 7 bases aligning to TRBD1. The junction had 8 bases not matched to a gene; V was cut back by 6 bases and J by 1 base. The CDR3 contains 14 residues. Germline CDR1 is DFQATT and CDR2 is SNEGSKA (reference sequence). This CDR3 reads CSARTGWENTEAFF. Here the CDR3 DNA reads TGCAGTGCGCGGACAGGCTGGGAGAACACTGAAGCTTTCTTT.

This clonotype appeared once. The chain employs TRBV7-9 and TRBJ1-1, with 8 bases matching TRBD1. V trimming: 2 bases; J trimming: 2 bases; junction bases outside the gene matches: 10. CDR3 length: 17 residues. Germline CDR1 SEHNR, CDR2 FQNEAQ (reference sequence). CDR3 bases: TGTGCCAGCAGCTTACAGGGGGCCCGGTACGGAAACACTGAAGCTTTCTTT. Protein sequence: CASSLQGARYGNTEAFF.

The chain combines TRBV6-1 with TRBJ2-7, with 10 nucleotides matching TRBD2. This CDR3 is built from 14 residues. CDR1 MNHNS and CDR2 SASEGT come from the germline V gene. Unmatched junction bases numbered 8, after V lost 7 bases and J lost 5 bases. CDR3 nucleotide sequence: TGTGCCAGCACCCGACTAGCGGGCTTCGACGAGCAGTACTTC. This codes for CASTRLAGFDEQYF.

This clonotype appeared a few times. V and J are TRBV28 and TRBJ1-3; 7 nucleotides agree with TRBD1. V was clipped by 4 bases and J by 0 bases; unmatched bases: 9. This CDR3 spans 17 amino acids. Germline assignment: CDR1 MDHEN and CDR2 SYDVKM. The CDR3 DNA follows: TGTGCCAGCAGTTCAACAGGGGTTTCAAGCTCTGGAAACACCATATATTTT. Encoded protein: CASSSTGVSSSGNTIYF.

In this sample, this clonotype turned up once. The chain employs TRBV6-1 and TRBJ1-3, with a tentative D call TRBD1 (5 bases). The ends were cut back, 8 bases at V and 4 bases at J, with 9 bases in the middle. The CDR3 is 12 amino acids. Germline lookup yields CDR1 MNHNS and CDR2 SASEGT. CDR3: CASGGLGNTIYF. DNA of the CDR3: TGTGCCAGCGGGGGACTAGGAAACACCATATATTTT.

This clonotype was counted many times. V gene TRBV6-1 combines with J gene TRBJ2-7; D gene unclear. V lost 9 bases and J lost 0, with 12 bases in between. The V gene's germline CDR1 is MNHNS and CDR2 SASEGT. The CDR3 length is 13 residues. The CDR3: CASQLTLSYEQYF. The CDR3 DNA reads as TGTGCCAGTCAATTGACACTCTCCTACGAGCAGTACTTC.

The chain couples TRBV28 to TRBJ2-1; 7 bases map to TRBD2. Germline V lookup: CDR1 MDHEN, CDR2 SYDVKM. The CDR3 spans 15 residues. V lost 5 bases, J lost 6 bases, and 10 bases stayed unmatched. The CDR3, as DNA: TGTGCCAGCAGTCTCCGGACGGGGACTACCAATGAGCAGTTCTTC. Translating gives CASSLRTGTTNEQFF.

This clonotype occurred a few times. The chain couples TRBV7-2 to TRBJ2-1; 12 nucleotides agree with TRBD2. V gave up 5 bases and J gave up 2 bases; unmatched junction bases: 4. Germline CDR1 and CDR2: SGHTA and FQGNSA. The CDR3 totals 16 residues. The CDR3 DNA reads TGTGCCAGCAGCCCTAGGACTAGCGGGACCTACAATGAGCAGTTCTTC. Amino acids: CASSPRTSGTYNEQFF.

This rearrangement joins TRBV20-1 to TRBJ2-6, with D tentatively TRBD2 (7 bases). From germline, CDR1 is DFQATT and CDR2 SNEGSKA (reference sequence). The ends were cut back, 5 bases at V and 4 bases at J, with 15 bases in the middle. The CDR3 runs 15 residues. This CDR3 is CSAQAGALGANVLTF. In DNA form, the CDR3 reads TGCAGTGCTCAGGCGGGGGCGCTAGGGGCCAACGTCCTGACTTTC.

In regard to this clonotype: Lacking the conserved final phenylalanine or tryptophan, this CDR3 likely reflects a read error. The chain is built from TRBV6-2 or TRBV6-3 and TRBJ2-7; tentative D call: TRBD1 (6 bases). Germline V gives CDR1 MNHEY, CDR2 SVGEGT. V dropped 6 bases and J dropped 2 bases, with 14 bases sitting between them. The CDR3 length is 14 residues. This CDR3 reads CASSTPGQTYEQYL. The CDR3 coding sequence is TGTGCCAGCAGCACACCGGGACAAACCTACGAGCAGTACCTC.

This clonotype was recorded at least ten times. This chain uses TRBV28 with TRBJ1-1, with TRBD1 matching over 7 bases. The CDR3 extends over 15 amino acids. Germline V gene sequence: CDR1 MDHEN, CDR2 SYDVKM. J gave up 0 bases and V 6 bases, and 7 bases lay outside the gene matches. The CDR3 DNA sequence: TGTGCCAGCAGCACCCACAGGGGTCTGAACACTGAAGCTTTCTTT. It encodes CASSTHRGLNTEAFF. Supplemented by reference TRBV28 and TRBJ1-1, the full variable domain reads DVKVTQSSRYLVKRTGEKVFLECVQDMDHENMFWYRQDPGLGLRLIYFSYDVKMKEKGDIPEGYSVSREKKERFSLILESASTNQTSMYLCASSTHRGLNTEAFFGQGTRLTVV.

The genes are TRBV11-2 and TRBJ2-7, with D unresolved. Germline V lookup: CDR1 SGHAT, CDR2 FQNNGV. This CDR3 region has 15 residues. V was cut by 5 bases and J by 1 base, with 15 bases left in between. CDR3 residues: CASSEDTWASYEQYF. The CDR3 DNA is TGTGCCAGCAGCGAAGACACGTGGGCGTCCTACGAGCAGTACTTC.

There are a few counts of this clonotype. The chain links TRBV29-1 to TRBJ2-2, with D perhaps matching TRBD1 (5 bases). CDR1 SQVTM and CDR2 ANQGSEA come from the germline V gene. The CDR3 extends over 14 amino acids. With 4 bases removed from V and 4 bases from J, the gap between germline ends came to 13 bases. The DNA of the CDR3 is TGCAGCGTTGCGCCAGGGTTTGGCACCGGGGAGCTGTTTTTT. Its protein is CSVAPGFGTGELFF.

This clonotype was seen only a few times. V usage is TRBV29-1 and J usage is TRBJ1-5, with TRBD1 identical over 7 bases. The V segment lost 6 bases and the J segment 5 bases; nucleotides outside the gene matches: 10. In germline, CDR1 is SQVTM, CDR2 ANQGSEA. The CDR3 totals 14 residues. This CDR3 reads CSVASGQRDQPQHF. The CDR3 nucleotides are TGCAGCGTCGCTTCGGGACAGAGGGATCAGCCCCAGCATTTT. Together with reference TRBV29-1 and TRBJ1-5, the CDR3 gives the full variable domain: SAVISQKPSRDICQRGTSLTIQCQVDSQVTMMFWYRQQPGQSLTLIATANQGSEATYESGFVIDKFPISRPNLTFSTLTVSNMSPEDSSIYLCSVASGQRDQPQHFGDGTRLSIL.

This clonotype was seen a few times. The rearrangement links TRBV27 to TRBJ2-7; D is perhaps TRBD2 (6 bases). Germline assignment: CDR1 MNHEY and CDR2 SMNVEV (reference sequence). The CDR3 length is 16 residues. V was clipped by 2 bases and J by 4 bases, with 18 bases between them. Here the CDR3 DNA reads TGTGCCAGCAGTTTAAATAAGGGACTGGGTACTTACGAGCAGTACTTC. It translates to CASSLNKGLGTYEQYF.

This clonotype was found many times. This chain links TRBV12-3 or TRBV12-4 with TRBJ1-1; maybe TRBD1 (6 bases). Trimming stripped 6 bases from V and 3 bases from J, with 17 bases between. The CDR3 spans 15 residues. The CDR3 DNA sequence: TGTGCCAGCAGCCGAGTGACAGGAGCGTACACTGAAGCTTTCTTT. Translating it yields CASSRVTGAYTEAFF.

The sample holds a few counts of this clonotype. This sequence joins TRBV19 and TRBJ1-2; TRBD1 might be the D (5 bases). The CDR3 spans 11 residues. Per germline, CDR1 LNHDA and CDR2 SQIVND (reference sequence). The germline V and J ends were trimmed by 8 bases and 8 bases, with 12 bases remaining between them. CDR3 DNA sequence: TGTGCCAGTGGACAACCGGACGGCTACACCTTC. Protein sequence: CASGQPDGYTF.

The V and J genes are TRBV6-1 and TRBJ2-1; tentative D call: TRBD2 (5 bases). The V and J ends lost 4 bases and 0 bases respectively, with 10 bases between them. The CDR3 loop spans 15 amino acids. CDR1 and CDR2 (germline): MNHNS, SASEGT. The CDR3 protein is CASSVGRSSYNEQFF. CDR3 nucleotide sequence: TGTGCCAGCAGTGTGGGGAGAAGCTCCTACAATGAGCAGTTCTTC.

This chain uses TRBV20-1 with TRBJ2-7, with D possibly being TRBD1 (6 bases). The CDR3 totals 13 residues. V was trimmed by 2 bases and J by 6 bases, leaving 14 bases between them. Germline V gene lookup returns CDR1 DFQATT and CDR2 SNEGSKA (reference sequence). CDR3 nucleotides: TGCAGTGCTAGAAGGGGGTTCGCTGCCGAGCAGTACTTC. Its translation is CSARRGFAAEQYF.

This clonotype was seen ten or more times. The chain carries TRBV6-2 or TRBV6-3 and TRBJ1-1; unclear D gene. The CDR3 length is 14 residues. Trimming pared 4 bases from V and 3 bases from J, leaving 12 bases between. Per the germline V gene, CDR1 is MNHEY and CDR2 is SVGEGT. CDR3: CASSSLRTDTEAFF. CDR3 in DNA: TGTGCCAGCAGTTCGTTAAGGACGGACACTGAAGCTTTCTTT.

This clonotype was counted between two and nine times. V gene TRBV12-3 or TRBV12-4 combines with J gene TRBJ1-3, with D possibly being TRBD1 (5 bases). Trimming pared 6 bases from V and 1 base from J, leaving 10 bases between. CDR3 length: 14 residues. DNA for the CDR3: TGTGCCAGCAGCCACGGGGGGTCTGGAAACACCATATATTTT. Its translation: CASSHGGSGNTIYF.

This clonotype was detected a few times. This CDR3 reads CASRLPGPLHF. DNA for the CDR3: TGTGCCAGCAGATTACCCGGGCCCCTCCACTTT. The genes are TRBV3-1 and TRBJ1-6; D ambiguous. V lost 6 bases to trimming and J lost 13 bases, with 10 bases between them. This CDR3 is 11 amino acids long. In germline, CDR1 is LGHDT, CDR2 YNNKEL (reference sequence).